These 9 T cell receptor beta chains were sequenced from one sample in a study of neurological immune-mediated disorders. TCRdb re-called the 5' RACE reads with MiXCR, one entry per CDR3 protein. The sample has 25,000 to 35,000 distinct CDR3 sequences, more than 2.5% seen once. Specimen: PBMCs. These TCRs come from a woman in her 30s with multiple sclerosis.

This clonotype occurred many times. This could be a read error, since a much larger clone is one nucleotide away. This chain joins TRBV20-1 and TRBJ2-1, with 8 bases matching TRBD2. CDR1 DFQATT and CDR2 SNEGSKA come from the germline V gene (reference sequence). The CDR3 consists of 15 residues. V lost 1 base to trimming and J lost 8 bases; unmatched junction nucleotides: 10. The CDR3 here is CSARVGTRGNDEQFF. Written as DNA, the CDR3 is TGCAGTGCTAGAGTTGGGACTAGAGGGAATGATGAGCAGTTCTTC.

This clonotype was seen ten or more times. Compared with germline, one end of the junction differs, possibly owing to a read error. The J gene is TRBJ1-6, the V gene TRBV7-2, with unresolved D. This CDR3 is built from 14 residues. Germline CDR1 and CDR2: SGHTA and FQGNSA. The CDR3 DNA follows: TGTGCCAGCAGCTTAGTGAGAAGGAATTCACCCCTCAACTTT. This translates into CASSLVRRNSPLNF.

This clonotype was detected many times. The V gene is TRBV7-2, the J gene TRBJ2-5, with D possibly matching TRBD1 (6 bases). Germline V gene lookup returns CDR1 SGHTA and CDR2 FQGNSA. This CDR3 region has 14 residues. Trimming shortened V by 0 bases and J by 10 bases, and 15 bases separated the two germline ends. In DNA, the CDR3 is TGTGCCAGCAGCTTAGCCAGGGGCAGCTTGGGCCAGTACTTC. This codes for CASSLARGSLGQYF.

This clonotype was counted many times. This rearrangement joins TRBV7-9 to TRBJ1-2; D might be TRBD1 (6 bases). This CDR3 has 14 amino acids. Germline-derived CDR1 and CDR2 are SEHNR and FQNEAQ (reference sequence). The V and J ends lost 6 bases and 4 bases respectively, with 15 bases between them. The CDR3 spells CASRQQGISYGYTF. DNA for the CDR3: TGTGCCAGCAGGCAACAGGGAATCTCCTATGGCTACACCTTC.

This clonotype was counted many times. The rearrangement links TRBV4-3 to TRBJ1-4; no definite D call. This CDR3 is built from 16 residues. Looked up from germline, CDR1 is LGHNA and CDR2 is YSLEER. The germline V and J ends were trimmed by 4 bases and 8 bases, with 20 bases remaining between them. The CDR3 region is CASSPVSLGLVEKLFF. CDR3 in DNA: TGCGCCAGCAGCCCAGTAAGCCTGGGCCTTGTGGAAAAACTGTTTTTT.

At least ten counts were recorded for this clonotype. The chain employs TRBV6-6 and TRBJ2-1; no clear D gene. V dropped 2 bases and J dropped 5 bases, with 10 bases sitting between them. The V gene's germline CDR1 is MNHNY and CDR2 SVGAGI (reference sequence). This CDR3 is 14 amino acids long. Written as DNA, the CDR3 is TGTGCCAGCAGTTACCCGAGATCCAACAATGAGCAGTTCTTC. Amino acid sequence: CASSYPRSNNEQFF.

The table lists this clonotype with a few counts. One base away lies a much larger clone, so this may be a sequencing read error. The chain couples TRBV12-3 or TRBV12-4 to TRBJ2-1, with D hard to call. This CDR3 contains 14 residues. V was shortened by 7 bases and J by 8 bases, with 18 bases between the two germline ends. The CDR3 region has the DNA TGTGCCAGCACCACCGGAAAGGGCTCGGATGAGCAGTTCTTC. Its protein product is CASTTGKGSDEQFF.

This clonotype has at least ten counts. CDR3 amino acids: CSVDRLGRQGTYEQYF. The CDR3 bases are TGCAGCGTTGATCGCCTAGGTAGGCAGGGAACCTACGAGCAGTACTTC. The genes are TRBV29-1 and TRBJ2-7; weak D call: TRBD1 (5 bases). The CDR3 spans 16 residues. Trimming removed 3 bases at V and 2 bases at J, with 20 bases between. CDR1 and CDR2 from the germline V gene are SQVTM and ANQGSEA.

This clonotype was seen at least ten times. The CDR3 reads CASSARLADDTDTQYF. The CDR3 coding sequence is TGTGCCAGCAGCGCACGACTAGCGGACGACACAGATACGCAGTATTTT. The chain uses TRBV9 and TRBJ2-3; TRBD2 aligns across 9 bases. Germline assignment: CDR1 SGDLS and CDR2 YYNGEE. This CDR3 has 16 residues. The V gene end was trimmed by 3 bases and the J gene end by 2 bases; junction bases not matched to a gene: 7.